This is a list of T cell receptor beta chains from one sample in a study of shared clonotypes between healthy human individuals. Some clones are missing from TCRdb's copy, which holds only in-frame ones; the method was immunoSEQ multiplex PCR. This table has around 1,900,000 clones, approximately 92% appearing once. The sample taken for sequencing was naive CD8+ T cells from PBMCs. The receptors originated from a man aged 18 to 30 in good health. Some clones in this sample may be carry-over from other donors' samples. The CDR3 runs from the conserved cysteine through the conserved F or W. The order of the fields is D gene, J gene, V gene, CDR3 protein. A D gene is named only where the DNA matches it firmly.

d_gene: -; j_gene: TRBJ2-5; v_gene: TRBV4-1; CDR3aa: CASSPLRNQETQYF
d_gene: -; j_gene: TRBJ2-7; v_gene: TRBV10-2; CDR3aa: CASSESRVDYEQYF
d_gene: -; j_gene: TRBJ1-1; v_gene: TRBV7-9; CDR3aa: CASSPKGGAGTEAFF
d_gene: -; j_gene: TRBJ2-7; v_gene: TRBV30; CDR3aa: CAWSGIGVPYEQYF
d_gene: TRBD2; j_gene: TRBJ2-3; v_gene: TRBV27; CDR3aa: CASRWGGLAGITDTQYF
d_gene: -; j_gene: TRBJ1-6; v_gene: TRBV5-6; CDR3aa: CASSRPGQSSYNSPLHF
d_gene: -; j_gene: TRBJ2-6; v_gene: TRBV30; CDR3aa: CAWSRRGGANVLTF
d_gene: TRBD2; j_gene: TRBJ2-1; v_gene: TRBV6-5; CDR3aa: CASSLPGGSYNEQFF
d_gene: -; j_gene: TRBJ2-3; v_gene: TRBV27; CDR3aa: CASSLSSDTQYF
d_gene: -; j_gene: TRBJ2-4; v_gene: TRBV28; CDR3aa: CASGAGFDIQYF
d_gene: TRBD2; j_gene: TRBJ2-5; v_gene: TRBV7-9; CDR3aa: CASSFLTSGLGETQYF
d_gene: -; j_gene: TRBJ2-7; v_gene: TRBV7-8; CDR3aa: CASSLSQGEIYEQYF
d_gene: -; j_gene: TRBJ2-2; v_gene: TRBV11-2; CDR3aa: CASSSRGPLDGELFF
d_gene: TRBD1; j_gene: TRBJ2-1; v_gene: TRBV27; CDR3aa: CASSQGVTYNEQFF
d_gene: -; j_gene: TRBJ2-3; v_gene: TRBV15; CDR3aa: CATHERGTPDTQYF
d_gene: TRBD2; j_gene: TRBJ2-5; v_gene: TRBV5-6; CDR3aa: CASSLEGTSGWEETQYF
d_gene: TRBD2; j_gene: TRBJ2-1; v_gene: TRBV7-9; CDR3aa: CARAGSTNEQFF
d_gene: -; j_gene: TRBJ2-2; v_gene: TRBV6-5; CDR3aa: CASSYSIGSGELFF
d_gene: -; j_gene: TRBJ1-1; v_gene: TRBV15; CDR3aa: CATSRGGIAGAEAFF
d_gene: -; j_gene: TRBJ2-7; v_gene: TRBV27; CDR3aa: CASSLSLGGGEQYF
d_gene: -; j_gene: TRBJ1-3; v_gene: TRBV14; CDR3aa: CASSQYLAANTIYF
d_gene: TRBD2; j_gene: TRBJ2-1; v_gene: TRBV19; CDR3aa: CASSKGLAGAYNEQFF
d_gene: TRBD1; j_gene: TRBJ1-1; v_gene: TRBV7-9; CDR3aa: CASSVYRGRGTEAFF
d_gene: -; j_gene: TRBJ2-7; v_gene: TRBV7-8; CDR3aa: CASSWSSDEQYF
d_gene: TRBD1; j_gene: TRBJ2-1; v_gene: TRBV12-5; CDR3aa: CASGLGQGSYNEQFF
d_gene: -; j_gene: TRBJ2-7; v_gene: TRBV5-1; CDR3aa: CASRGQVRSEQYF
d_gene: -; j_gene: TRBJ1-1; v_gene: TRBV29-1; CDR3aa: CSARHTEAFF
d_gene: TRBD2; j_gene: TRBJ2-7; v_gene: TRBV5-1; CDR3aa: CASSLELAGTYEQYF
d_gene: -; j_gene: TRBJ2-5; v_gene: TRBV19; CDR3aa: CASSDRNPGRGQETQYF
d_gene: -; j_gene: TRBJ2-7; v_gene: TRBV10-3; CDR3aa: CAISDMDLYEQYF
d_gene: TRBD1; j_gene: TRBJ2-7; v_gene: TRBV6-5; CDR3aa: CASSLGQGLYEQYF
d_gene: -; j_gene: TRBJ2-7; v_gene: TRBV21-1; CDR3aa: CASSTFGGAYEQYF
d_gene: TRBD1; j_gene: TRBJ1-1; v_gene: TRBV19; CDR3aa: CAITGTANTEAFF
d_gene: -; j_gene: TRBJ2-1; v_gene: TRBV27; CDR3aa: CASSLDWNGQAGPPNEQFF
d_gene: -; j_gene: TRBJ1-1; v_gene: TRBV14; CDR3aa: CASSQVIGGYTEAFF
d_gene: -; j_gene: TRBJ2-5; v_gene: TRBV9; CDR3aa: CASSVAGRAQETQYF
d_gene: -; j_gene: TRBJ2-5; v_gene: TRBV27; CDR3aa: CASTTRWRGMETQYF
d_gene: -; j_gene: TRBJ2-7; v_gene: TRBV5-5; CDR3aa: CASSAGTGTREGIYEQYF
d_gene: -; j_gene: TRBJ2-5; v_gene: TRBV7-9; CDR3aa: CASSLQGRSETQYF
d_gene: -; j_gene: TRBJ2-7; v_gene: TRBV30; CDR3aa: CAWNSDSGNEQYF
d_gene: -; j_gene: TRBJ2-1; v_gene: TRBV7-8; CDR3aa: CASSLWRYNEQFF
d_gene: -; j_gene: TRBJ2-5; v_gene: TRBV28; CDR3aa: CASSHGTNQETQYF
d_gene: TRBD1; j_gene: TRBJ1-2; v_gene: TRBV19; CDR3aa: CASSFGQGNGYTF
d_gene: -; j_gene: TRBJ2-5; v_gene: TRBV4-2; CDR3aa: CASSQELWPQETQYF
d_gene: TRBD2; j_gene: TRBJ2-7; v_gene: TRBV19; CDR3aa: CASSPLGEGSYEQYF
d_gene: TRBD2; j_gene: TRBJ2-1; v_gene: TRBV9; CDR3aa: CASSVLTRGVDNEQFF